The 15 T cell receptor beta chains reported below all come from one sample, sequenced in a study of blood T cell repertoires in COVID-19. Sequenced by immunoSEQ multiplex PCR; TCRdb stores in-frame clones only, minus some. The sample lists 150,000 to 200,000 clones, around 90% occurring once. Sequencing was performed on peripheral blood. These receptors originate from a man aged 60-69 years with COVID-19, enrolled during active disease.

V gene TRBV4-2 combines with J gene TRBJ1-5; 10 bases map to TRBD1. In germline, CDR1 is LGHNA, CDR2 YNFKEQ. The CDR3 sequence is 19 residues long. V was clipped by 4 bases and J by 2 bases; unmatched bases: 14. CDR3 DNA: TGTGCCAGCAGCCTGGGACAGGGGTTACGCCGGGTCGGCAATCAGCCCCAGCATTTT. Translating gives CASSLGQGLRRVGNQPQHF.

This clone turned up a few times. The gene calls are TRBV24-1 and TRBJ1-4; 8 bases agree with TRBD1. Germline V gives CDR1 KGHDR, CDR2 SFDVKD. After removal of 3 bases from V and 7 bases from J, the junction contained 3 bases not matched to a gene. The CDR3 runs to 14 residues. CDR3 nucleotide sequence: TGTGCCACCAGTGATAGTGGACAGGGTGAAAAACTGTTTTTT. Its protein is CATSDSGQGEKLFF.

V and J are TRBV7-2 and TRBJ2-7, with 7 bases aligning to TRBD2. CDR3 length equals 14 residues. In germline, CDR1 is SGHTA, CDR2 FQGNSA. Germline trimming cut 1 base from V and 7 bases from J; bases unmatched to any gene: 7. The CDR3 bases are TGTGCCAGCAGCTTAGAAGGAGGGAGGGAGGAGCAGTACTTC. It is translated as CASSLEGGREEQYF. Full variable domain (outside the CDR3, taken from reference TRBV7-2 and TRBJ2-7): GAGVSQSPSNKVTEKGKDVELRCDPISGHTALYWYRQSLGQGLEFLIYFQGNSAPDKSGLPSDRFSAERTGGSVSTLTIQRTQQEDSAVYLCASSLEGGREEQYFGPGTRLTVT.

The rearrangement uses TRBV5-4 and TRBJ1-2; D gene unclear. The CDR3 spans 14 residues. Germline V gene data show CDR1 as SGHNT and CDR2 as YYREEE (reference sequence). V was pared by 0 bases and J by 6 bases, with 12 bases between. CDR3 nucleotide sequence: TGTGCCAGCAGCTTGGCAAAGGTACAGCATGGCTACACCTTC. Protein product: CASSLAKVQHGYTF.

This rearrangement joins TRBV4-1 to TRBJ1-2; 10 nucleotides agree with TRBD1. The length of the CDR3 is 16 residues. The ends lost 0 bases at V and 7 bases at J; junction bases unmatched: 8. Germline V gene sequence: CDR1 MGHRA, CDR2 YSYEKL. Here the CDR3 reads CASSQDRQGAFRGYTF. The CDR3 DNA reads TGCGCCAGCAGCCAAGATCGACAGGGGGCTTTTCGTGGCTACACCTTC.

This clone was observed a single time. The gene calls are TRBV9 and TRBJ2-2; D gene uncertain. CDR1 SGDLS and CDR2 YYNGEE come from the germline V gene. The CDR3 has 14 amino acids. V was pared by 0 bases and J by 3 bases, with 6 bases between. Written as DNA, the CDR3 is TGTGCCAGCAGCGTAGGGCTCGACACCGGGGAGCTGTTTTTT. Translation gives CASSVGLDTGELFF.

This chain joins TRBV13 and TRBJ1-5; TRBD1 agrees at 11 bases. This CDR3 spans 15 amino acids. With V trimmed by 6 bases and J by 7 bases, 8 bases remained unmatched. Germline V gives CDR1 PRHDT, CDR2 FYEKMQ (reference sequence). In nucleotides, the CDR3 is TGTGCCAGCAGTTGGGGGACAGGGGGTTCGCAGCCCCAGCATTTT. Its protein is CASSWGTGGSQPQHF.

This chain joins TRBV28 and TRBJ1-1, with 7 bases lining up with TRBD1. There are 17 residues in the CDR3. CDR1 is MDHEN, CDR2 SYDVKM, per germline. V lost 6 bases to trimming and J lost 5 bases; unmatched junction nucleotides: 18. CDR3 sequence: CASSIPRGQGDDTEAFF. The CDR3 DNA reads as TGTGCCAGCAGCATACCCCGTGGGCAGGGGGATGATACTGAAGCTTTCTTT.

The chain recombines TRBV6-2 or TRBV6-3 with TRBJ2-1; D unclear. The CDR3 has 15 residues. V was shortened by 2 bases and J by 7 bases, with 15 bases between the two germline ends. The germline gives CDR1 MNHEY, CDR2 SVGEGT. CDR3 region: CASSYHSGFRNEQFF. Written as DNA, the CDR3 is TGTGCCAGCAGTTACCATTCCGGGTTCCGTAATGAGCAGTTCTTC.

Here the CDR3 reads CASSPFQTGEGDTEAFF. The CDR3 DNA reads as TGTGCCAGCTCACCGTTCCAGACAGGGGAGGGAGACACTGAAGCTTTCTTT. The chain combines TRBV18 with TRBJ1-1; 8 bases are shared with TRBD1. The CDR3 loop spans 17 amino acids. Germline CDR1 KGHSH, CDR2 LQKENI. The trim removed 3 bases at V and 3 bases at J, leaving 12 bases unmatched.

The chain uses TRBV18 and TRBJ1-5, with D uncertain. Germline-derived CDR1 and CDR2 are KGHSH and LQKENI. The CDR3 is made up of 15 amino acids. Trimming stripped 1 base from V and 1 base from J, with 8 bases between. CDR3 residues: CASSPLSQSNQPQHF. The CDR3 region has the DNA TGTGCCAGCTCACCACTCTCACAGAGCAATCAGCCCCAGCATTTT.

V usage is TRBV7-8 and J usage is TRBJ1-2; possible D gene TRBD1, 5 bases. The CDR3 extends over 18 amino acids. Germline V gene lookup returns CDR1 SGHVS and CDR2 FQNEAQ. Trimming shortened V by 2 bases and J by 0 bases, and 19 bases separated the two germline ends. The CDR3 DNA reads TGTGCCAGCAGCTTACGACGGGGGGTCCAAAAGGCTAACTATGGCTACACCTTC. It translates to CASSLRRGVQKANYGYTF.

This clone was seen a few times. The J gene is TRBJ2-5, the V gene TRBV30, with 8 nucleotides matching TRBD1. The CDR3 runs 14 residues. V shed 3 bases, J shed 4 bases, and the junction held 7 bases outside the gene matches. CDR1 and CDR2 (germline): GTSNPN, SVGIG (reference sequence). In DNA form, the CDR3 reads TGTGCCTGGAGGCGGACAGGGTCGGCAGAGACCCAGTACTTC. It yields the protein CAWRRTGSAETQYF.

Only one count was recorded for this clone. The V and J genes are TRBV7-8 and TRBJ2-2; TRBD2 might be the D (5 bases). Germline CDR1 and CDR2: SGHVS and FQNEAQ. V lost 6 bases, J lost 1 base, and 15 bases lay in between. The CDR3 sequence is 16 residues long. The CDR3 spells CASRRSPAGNTGELFF. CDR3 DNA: TGTGCCAGCAGACGCTCCCCTGCGGGGAACACCGGGGAGCTGTTTTTT.

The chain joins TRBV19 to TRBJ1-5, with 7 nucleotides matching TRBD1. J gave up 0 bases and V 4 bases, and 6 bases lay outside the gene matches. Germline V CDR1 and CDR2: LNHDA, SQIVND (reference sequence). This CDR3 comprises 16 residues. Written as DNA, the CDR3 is TGTGCCAGTAGTAGGGCGGACAGGAATAGCAATCAGCCCCAGCATTTT. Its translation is CASSRADRNSNQPQHF.